A selection of T cell receptor beta chains follows, all from one sample in a study of naive and memory T cell subsets. TCRdb used MiXCR to reprocess the UMI-ligation and nested PCR reads, holding one entry per CDR3 protein. The repertoire holds around 140,000 distinct CDR3 sequences, roughly a fifth seen once, with 0.55% to 0.75% in the top ten. Sequencing used naive CD8+ T cells from blood. The receptor set was obtained from a human donor in good health. The CDR3 runs from the conserved cysteine through the conserved F or W. The D gene is left open where the match is weak. For some rows the clone size is stated as once, few or many, or as a class when expanded; others skip it.

v_call	cdr3_length	d_call	j_call	clone_size	cdr3_nt	cdr3_aa
TRBV7-8	16	TRBD2	TRBJ2-5	few	TGTGCCAGCAGCTTAGTTGTAGCGGGAGGCGGAGAGACCCAGTACTTC	CASSLVVAGGGETQYF
TRBV12-3/TRBV12-4	13	TRBD2	TRBJ2-3	few	TGTGCCACCCTAGCGGATAGCACAGATACGCAGTATTTT	CATLADSTDTQYF
TRBV28	14	.	TRBJ2-1	few	TGTGCCAGCAGTCTTGAGGTTAGCGGCAATGAGCAGTTCTTC	CASSLEVSGNEQFF
TRBV27	14	TRBD2	TRBJ2-1	few	TGTGCCAGCAGACTGGGGGGGTTTGCCAATGAGCAGTTCTTC	CASRLGGFANEQFF
TRBV29-1	15	.	TRBJ2-3	.	TGCAGCGGAGATTGGGGGTCAGTCGGCACAGATACGCAGTATTTT	CSGDWGSVGTDTQYF
TRBV7-9	15	.	TRBJ2-2	.	TGTGCCAGCAGCACAGGGATAACGAACACCGGGGAGCTGTTTTTT	CASSTGITNTGELFF
TRBV28	13	.	TRBJ2-3	.	TGTGCCAGCAGTTTGGGGTTCACAGATACGCAGTATTTT	CASSLGFTDTQYF
TRBV2	16	.	TRBJ2-5	few	TGTGCCAGCAGTGAGAGGTGGGAGAGATACCAAGAGACCCAGTACTTC	CASSERWERYQETQYF
TRBV28	13	TRBD2	TRBJ2-1	few	TGTGCCAGCAGGGATAGCGGGAGCCATGAGCAGTTCTTC	CASRDSGSHEQFF
TRBV28	14	.	TRBJ1-5	.	TGTGCCAGCAGTCATACCCAGCCCAATCAGCCCCAGCATTTT	CASSHTQPNQPQHF
TRBV4-3	15	TRBD1	TRBJ2-7	.	TGCGCCAGCAGCCAGGGGACAGGGACCACCTACGAGCAGTACTTC	CASSQGTGTTYEQYF
TRBV7-9	13	.	TRBJ2-7	few	TGTGCCAGCAGCTCCCCGTGGTCCTACGAGCAGTACTTC	CASSSPWSYEQYF
TRBV7-8	16	TRBD2	TRBJ2-7	few	TGTGCCATCGCGGAATCGGTTGATAGCGGGACTTCCGAGCAGTACTTC	CAIAESVDSGTSEQYF
TRBV3-1	16	TRBD2	TRBJ2-7	many	TGTGCCAGCAGCCTGCACCTGGGACTAGAGGGCTACGAGCAGTACTTC	CASSLHLGLEGYEQYF
TRBV19	12	.	TRBJ2-1	many	TGTGCCAGTAGTCCCCCAGGGGACGAGCAGTTCTTC	CASSPPGDEQFF
TRBV3-1	15	TRBD1	TRBJ1-5	few	TGTGCCAGCAGCCAGCAACAGGGGGTCCATCAGCCCCAGCATTTT	CASSQQQGVHQPQHF
TRBV6-1	13	.	TRBJ1-1	few	TGTGCCAGCAGTGGATGGACTAACACTGAAGCTTTCTTT	CASSGWTNTEAFF
TRBV5-1	14	.	TRBJ2-1	few	TGCGCCAGCAGCTCGGACTCTACCTACAATGAGCAGTTCTTC	CASSSDSTYNEQFF
TRBV4-3	16	TRBD1	TRBJ2-3	few	TGCGCCAGCAGCGATGTCGTCCAGGGGGCTACAGATACGCAGTATTTT	CASSDVVQGATDTQYF
TRBV4-2	16	.	TRBJ1-6	few	TGTGCCAGCAGCCAAGATACCGAGGGGCGGGTTGCACCCCTCCACTTT	CASSQDTEGRVAPLHF
TRBV29-1	15	TRBD1	TRBJ2-7	once	TGCAGCGTTGAAGAAGGGACAGCGAGCTCCTACGAGCAGTACTTC	CSVEEGTASSYEQYF
TRBV3-1	14	.	TRBJ1-2	.	TGTGCCAGCAGCCAAGATTTGGTGGACTATGGCTACACCTTC	CASSQDLVDYGYTF
TRBV4-1	15	.	TRBJ2-1	few	TGCGCCAGCAGCCAAGTTATGATGGGCAACAATGAGCAGTTCTTC	CASSQVMMGNNEQFF
TRBV3-1	16	.	TRBJ2-7	few	TGTGCCAGCAGCCAAGGTTTCCACAGTAAGATCTACGAGCAGTACTTC	CASSQGFHSKIYEQYF